This T cell receptor beta chain appears in the sequencing data of a study of human T cells and chemical hapten exposure. Study details: Readings were taken at 6 days from patch tests that had applied 0.01% DPC to the upper back. Study-level points and caveats: There were significantly more large CDR3 similarity clusters among expanded TCRs than among controls.

Time point: patch test 3, about 24 weeks after DPC sensitization. This sample's treatment: therapeutic diphenylcyclopropenone sensitization with weekly scalp DPC. Patch tests were applied only after blood draws. Every donor had alopecia and was 18 to 70 years old; all were suitable for DPC. As for this clonotype: The target antigen is unknown.

In germline, CDR1 is MNHEY, CDR2 SVGAGI. There are 13 residues in the CDR3. Trimming left V 10 bases short and J 8 bases short, with 15 bases between. TCRdb reprocessed the RACE reads with MiXCR, giving one entry per CDR3 protein. The sample contains about 120,000 distinct CDR3 sequences, 11% of which appear only once. This clonotype originated in a woman aged 45-59 years with alopecia areata. Some clones in this sample may be carry-over from other donors' samples. The chain joins TRBV6-5 to TRBJ2-6, with D perhaps assigned TRBD1 or TRBD2 (5 bases each). This sample comprised whole blood, obtained in connection with sensitization to the hapten diphenylcyclopropenone (DPC). This chain's CDR3 is CATLGDGTNVLTF. The CDR3 region has the DNA TGTGCCACTCTGGGGGACGGAACCAACGTCCTGACTTTC.